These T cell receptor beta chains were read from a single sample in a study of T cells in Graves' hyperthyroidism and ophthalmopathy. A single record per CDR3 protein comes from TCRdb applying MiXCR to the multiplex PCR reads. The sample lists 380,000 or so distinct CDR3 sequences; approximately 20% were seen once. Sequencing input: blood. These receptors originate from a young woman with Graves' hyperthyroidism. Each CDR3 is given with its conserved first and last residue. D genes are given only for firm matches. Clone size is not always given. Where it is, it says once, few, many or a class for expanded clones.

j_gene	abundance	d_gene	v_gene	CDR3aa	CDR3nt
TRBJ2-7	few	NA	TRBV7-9	CASSLGTDSYEQYF	TGTGCCAGCAGCTTAGGGACAGATTCCTACGAGCAGTACTTC
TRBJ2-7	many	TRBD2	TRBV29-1	CSAQTSGGYEQYF	TGCAGCGCTCAGACTAGCGGAGGTTACGAGCAGTACTTC
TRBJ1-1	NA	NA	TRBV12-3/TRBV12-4	CASSLATTGAGTEAFF	TGTGCCAGCAGTTTAGCCACGACAGGTGCGGGCACTGAAGCTTTCTTT
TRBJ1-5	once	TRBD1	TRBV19	CASSITGGGPQHF	TGTGCCAGTAGTATAACAGGGGGAGGGCCCCAGCATTTT
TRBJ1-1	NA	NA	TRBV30	CAWRRTSWGWRESEAFF	TGTGCCTGGAGGAGAACCTCCTGGGGATGGAGGGAATCTGAAGCTTTCTTT
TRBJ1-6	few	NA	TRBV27	CASRPANSHSPLHF	TGTGCCAGCAGACCGGCGAACTCCCATTCACCCCTCCACTTT
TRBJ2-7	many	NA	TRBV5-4	CASSHPTGKLHEQYF	TGTGCCAGCAGCCATCCAACAGGGAAACTCCACGAGCAGTACTTC
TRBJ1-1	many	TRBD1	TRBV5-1	CASSLVAGGLVMNTEAFF	TGCGCCAGCAGCTTGGTGGCAGGGGGTTTAGTCATGAACACTGAAGCTTTCTTT
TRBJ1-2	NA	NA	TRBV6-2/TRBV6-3	CASSDLIQGRYGYTF	TGTGCCAGCAGTGACCTAATTCAGGGAAGGTATGGCTACACCTTC
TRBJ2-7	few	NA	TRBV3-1	CASSTDGPYEQYF	TGTGCCAGCAGTACAGACGGACCCTACGAGCAGTACTTC
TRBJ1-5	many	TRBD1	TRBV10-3	CAISRGQGANQPQHF	TGTGCCATCAGTAGGGGACAGGGGGCCAATCAGCCCCAGCATTTT
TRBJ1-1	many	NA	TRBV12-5	CASGSDRMGPPIF	TGTGCTAGTGGTTCTGACAGAATGGGTCCCCCAATCTTT
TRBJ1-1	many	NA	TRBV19	CASSRDGSMNTEAFF	TGTGCCAGTAGTAGGGACGGTTCTATGAACACTGAAGCTTTCTTT
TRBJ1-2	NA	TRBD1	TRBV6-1	CASSGYRGGGYGYTF	TGTGCCAGCAGCGGATACAGGGGAGGAGGATATGGCTACACCTTC
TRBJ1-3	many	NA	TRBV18	CASSPPKAAAGNTIYF	TGTGCCAGCTCACCACCGAAGGCGGCGGCTGGAAACACCATATATTTT
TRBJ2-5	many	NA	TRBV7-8	CASSLGNTFQETQYF	TGTGCCAGCAGCTTAGGTAACACCTTCCAAGAGACCCAGTACTTC
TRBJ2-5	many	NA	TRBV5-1	CASSLGQSGQETQYF	TGCGCCAGCAGCTTGGGACAGAGCGGGCAAGAGACCCAGTACTTC
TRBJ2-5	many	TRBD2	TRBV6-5	CASTLIWGGKETQYF	TGTGCCAGCACCCTGATCTGGGGAGGGAAGGAGACCCAGTACTTC
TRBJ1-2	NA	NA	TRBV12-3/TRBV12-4	CASSLSGQIYGYTF	TGTGCCAGCAGTTTAAGCGGACAGATCTATGGCTACACCTTC
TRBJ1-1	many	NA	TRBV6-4	CASSARQNTEAFF	TGTGCCAGCAGTGCCCGACAGAACACTGAAGCTTTCTTT
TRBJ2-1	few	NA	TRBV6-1	CASSEKGQGWNEQFF	TGTGCCAGCAGTGAAAAAGGGCAGGGGTGGAATGAGCAGTTCTTC
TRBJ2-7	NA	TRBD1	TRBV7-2	CASSLRQGPSYEQYF	TGTGCCAGCAGCTTAAGACAGGGCCCTTCCTACGAGCAGTACTTC
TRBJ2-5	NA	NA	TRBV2	CASRTGKGETQYF	TGTGCCAGCAGGACTGGGAAGGGAGAGACCCAGTACTTC
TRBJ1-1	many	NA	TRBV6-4	CASSVKMGWAEATEAFF	TGTGCCAGCAGTGTGAAAATGGGATGGGCAGAAGCCACTGAAGCTTTCTTT
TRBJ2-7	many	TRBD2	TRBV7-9	CASSFGRYEQYF	TGTGCCAGCAGCTTCGGGAGGTACGAGCAGTACTTC
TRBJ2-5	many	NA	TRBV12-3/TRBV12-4	CASSFRVWETQYF	TGTGCCAGCAGTTTCAGGGTATGGGAGACCCAGTACTTC
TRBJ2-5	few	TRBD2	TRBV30	CAWSLAGGPKTQYF	TGTGCCTGGAGTCTAGCGGGGGGGCCGAAGACCCAGTACTTC
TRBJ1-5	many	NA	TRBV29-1	CSVESQGTGQPQHF	TGCAGCGTTGAATCCCAGGGAACGGGACAGCCCCAGCATTTT
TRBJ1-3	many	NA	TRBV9	CASSVEGNTIYF	TGTGCCAGCAGCGTAGAAGGAAACACCATATATTTT
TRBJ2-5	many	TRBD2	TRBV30	CAWSGGGAETQYF	TGTGCCTGGAGTGGCGGGGGGGCGGAGACCCAGTACTTC
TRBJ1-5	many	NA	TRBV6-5	CASSYSGHRNQPQHF	TGTGCCAGCAGTTACTCGGGACACCGCAATCAGCCCCAGCATTTT
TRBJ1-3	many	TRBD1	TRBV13	CASSLNHLGGQGEGSGNTIYF	TGTGCCAGCAGCCTGAACCATCTAGGTGGACAGGGTGAGGGCTCTGGAAACACCATATATTTT
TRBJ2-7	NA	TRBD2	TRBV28	CASSPRLAEGGEQYF	TGTGCCAGCAGTCCCCGACTAGCGGAGGGGGGGGAGCAGTACTTC
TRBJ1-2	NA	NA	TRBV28	CASSPGQLDANYGYTF	TGTGCCAGCAGCCCTGGACAGCTAGATGCTAACTATGGCTACACCTTC
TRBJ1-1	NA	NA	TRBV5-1	CARATAGLGEAFF	TGCGCCAGAGCCACGGCGGGACTTGGTGAAGCTTTCTTT
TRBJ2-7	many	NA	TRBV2	CASSESLWEAEQYF	TGTGCCAGCAGTGAAAGCCTTTGGGAGGCCGAGCAGTACTTC
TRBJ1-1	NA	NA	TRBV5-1	CASSLAYQGDQGEAFF	TGCGCCAGCAGCTTGGCTTACCAGGGTGATCAGGGTGAGGCTTTCTTT
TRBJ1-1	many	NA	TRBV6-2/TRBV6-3	CASSYQGRYTEAFF	TGTGCCAGCAGTTATCAGGGGCGTTACACTGAAGCTTTCTTT
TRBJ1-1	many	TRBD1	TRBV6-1	CASNKGANTEAFF	TGTGCCAGCAATAAGGGGGCCAACACTGAAGCTTTCTTT
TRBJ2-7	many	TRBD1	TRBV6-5	CASSYPGQGGYEQYF	TGTGCCAGCAGTTACCCCGGACAGGGGGGCTACGAGCAGTACTTC
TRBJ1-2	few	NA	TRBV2	CARKEIRQGYGYTF	TGTGCCAGAAAAGAAATTAGGCAGGGGTATGGCTACACCTTC
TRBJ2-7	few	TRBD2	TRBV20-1	CSAREAGGLKYEQYF	TGCAGTGCTAGAGAAGCGGGGGGCTTAAAATACGAGCAGTACTTC
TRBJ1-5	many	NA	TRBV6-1	CASSKGFGGFHQPQHF	TGTGCCAGCAGTAAGGGGTTTGGGGGGTTTCATCAGCCCCAGCATTTT
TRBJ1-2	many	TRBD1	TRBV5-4	CASSLGVDRGYGYGYTF	TGTGCCAGCAGCTTAGGGGTCGACAGGGGGTATGGCTATGGCTACACCTTC
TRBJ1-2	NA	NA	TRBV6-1	CASSEEGRLWDGYTF	TGTGCCAGCAGTGAAGAGGGCAGGTTGTGGGATGGCTACACCTTC
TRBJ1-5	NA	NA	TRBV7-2	CASSFGNHPQHF	TGTGCCAGCAGCTTCGGGAATCATCCCCAGCATTTT
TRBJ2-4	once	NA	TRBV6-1	CASSQGEGIQYF	TGTGCCAGCAGTCAGGGCGAAGGCATTCAGTACTTC
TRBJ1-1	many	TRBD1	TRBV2	CASSEMGQENTEAFF	TGTGCCAGCAGTGAAATGGGACAGGAGAACACTGAAGCTTTCTTT
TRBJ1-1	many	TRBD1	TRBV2	CASRYDRVDTEAFF	TGTGCCAGCAGGTACGACAGGGTAGACACTGAAGCTTTCTTT
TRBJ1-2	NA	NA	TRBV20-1	CSALGSGTPRTNYGYTF	TGCAGTGCTCTCGGTTCCGGGACCCCAAGGACTAACTATGGCTACACCTTC
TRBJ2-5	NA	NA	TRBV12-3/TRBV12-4	CASRSDRRQETQYF	TGTGCCAGTAGATCCGACAGACGGCAAGAGACCCAGTACTTC
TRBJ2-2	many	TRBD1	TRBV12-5	CASGPSTGPGELFF	TGTGCTAGTGGTCCTTCGACAGGGCCCGGGGAGCTGTTTTTT
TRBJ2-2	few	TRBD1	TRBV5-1	CASSGQGAYTGELVF	TGCGCCAGCTCGGGACAGGGAGCGTACACCGGGGAGCTGGTTTTT